This TCR beta chain was captured by sequencing in a study of cytomegalovirus exposure and HLA in healthy donors. Per the germline V gene, CDR1 is SNHLY and CDR2 is FYNNEI. Deletions cut 6 bases from V and 4 bases from J, with 12 bases between. The CDR3 is 13 amino acids. The PCR employed 60 Vbeta primers together with 13 Jbeta primers. Authors' analysis steps: Unique TCR beta chains totaled roughly 80 million in a later count, with some 10 million of them shared. Generated by immunoSEQ multiplex PCR, the TCRdb table keeps only in-frame clones and is missing some. V and J calls plus clone size are reproduced from that table; the DNA served to infer D and trimming. The sample has roughly 150,000 clones, 76% seen once. Findings and limits, study-wide: A classifier reportedly called cytomegalovirus status with high sensitivity and specificity. In a later analysis, across HLA loci, associated TCR counts were highest for DRB1, lowest for HLA-C.

Healthy bone marrow donors supplied every sample. In the case of this clone: Its antigen is not known.

The chain uses TRBV2 and TRBJ2-5; weak D call: TRBD2 (5 bases). This clonotype originated in a male donor in good health and CMV-seronegative. The sample taken for sequencing was PBMCs. CDR3 residues: CASRAERLETQYF. In DNA, the CDR3 is TGTGCCAGCAGGGCGGAGCGGCTAGAGACCCAGTACTTC.